This record concerns one T cell receptor beta chain sequence. Repertoires were generated with immunoSEQ multiplex PCR, while TCRdb's copy carries only in-frame clones and drops some. The data show around 180,000 clones, about 91% seen once. The data belong to a study of blood T cell repertoires in COVID-19. As for the study in general: COVID-19 samples, acute and convalescent, were from the United States, Italy and Spain.

Looked up from germline, CDR1 is LNHDA and CDR2 is SQIVND (reference sequence). This CDR3 region has 14 residues. Trimming took 7 bases from V and 0 from J; bases not matched to a gene: 5. The sequenced sample was peripheral blood. This TCR came from a woman in her twenties or thirties with acute or convalescent COVID-19. This chain links TRBV19 with TRBJ1-2; 7 bases line up with TRBD1. The DNA of the CDR3 is TGTGCCAGTAATTACGGGACAGCTAACTATGGCTACACCTTC. Translating it yields CASNYGTANYGYTF.